Below, 28 T cell receptor beta chains from the same sample are listed, as sequenced in a study of blood T cells in healthy people across ages. A J-beta primer mix and a sample-barcoded 5' primer were used in a second PCR of about 7 to 11 cycles. TCRdb re-called the 5' RACE reads with MiXCR, one entry per CDR3 protein. Of over 700,000 distinct CDR3 sequences listed, roughly 50% were seen once; the top ten hold 41%. The specimen sequenced was blood. These receptors came from a man older than 75 in good health.

This clonotype was counted only a few times. This chain joins TRBV2 and TRBJ2-7; 9 nucleotides line up with TRBD1. CDR3 size: 12 residues. Germline assignment: CDR1 SNHLY and CDR2 FYNNEI. The V and J ends lost 8 bases and 3 bases, in that order; junction bases with no gene match: 2. This CDR3 reads CASEGQGYEQYF. The CDR3 nucleotides are TGTGCCAGCGAGGGACAGGGCTACGAGCAGTACTTC. The full variable domain, rest sourced from reference TRBV2 and TRBJ2-7, is EPEVTQTPSHQVTQMGQEVILRCVPISNHLYFYWYRQILGQKVEFLVSFYNNEISEKSEIFDDQFSVERPDGSNFTLKIRSTKLEDSAMYFCASEGQGYEQYFGPGTRLTVT.

This clonotype has a handful of counts. J is TRBJ2-7 and V is TRBV6-5; 9 nucleotides agree with TRBD2. The CDR3 loop spans 15 amino acids. Germline V gene lookup returns CDR1 MNHEY and CDR2 SVGAGI. V trimming: 2 bases; J trimming: 5 bases; junction bases outside the gene matches: 7. The DNA of the CDR3 is TGTGCCAGCAGTTACGGGCCTAGCGGGAACCACGAGCAGTACTTC. Amino acids: CASSYGPSGNHEQYF.

The chain couples TRBV29-1 to TRBJ2-5; TRBD1 might be the D (5 bases). The CDR3 is 12 amino acids. The ends were cut back, 8 bases at V and 5 bases at J, with 15 bases in the middle. Looked up from germline, CDR1 is SQVTM and CDR2 is ANQGSEA. CDR3 nucleotides: TGCAGCCATTACCAGGGTTCGGAGACCCAGTACTTC. This codes for CSHYQGSETQYF.

This chain uses TRBV19 with TRBJ2-5; TRBD2 might be the D (5 bases). The DNA end favors TRBJ2-1, so the J call may be wrong. Germline CDR1 LNHDA, CDR2 SQIVND (reference sequence). The CDR3 covers 13 residues. Here the CDR3 DNA reads TGTGCCAGTAGGCGGGTTCCCCAAGAGACCCAGTTCTTC. Protein product: CASRRVPQETQFF.

This chain links TRBV24-1 with TRBJ2-5; D call uncertain. V lost 7 bases and J 13 bases, leaving 15 bases between the germline ends. The CDR3 consists of 11 residues. Germline-derived CDR1 and CDR2 are KGHDR and SFDVKD. CDR3 sequence: CATSENQRGYF. In DNA form, the CDR3 reads TGTGCCACCAGCGAGAACCAGAGAGGGTACTTC.

This sequence joins TRBV3-1 and TRBJ1-2, with 9 bases lining up with TRBD1. The V and J ends lost 4 bases and 5 bases, in that order; junction bases with no gene match: 5. CDR3 length: 14 residues. CDR1 and CDR2 from the germline V gene are LGHDT and YNNKEL (reference sequence). The CDR3 region is CASSPWTGEYGYTF. DNA of the CDR3: TGTGCCAGCAGCCCATGGACAGGGGAATATGGCTACACCTTC. The complete variable domain, with remaining parts taken from reference TRBV3-1 and TRBJ1-2, reads DTAVSQTPKYLVTQMGNDKSIKCEQNLGHDTMYWYKQDSKKFLKIMFSYNNKELIINETVPNRFSPKSPDKAHLNLHINSLELGDSAVYFCASSPWTGEYGYTFGSGTRLTVV.

The V and J genes are TRBV27 and TRBJ2-7, with 10 bases aligning to TRBD1. V lost 10 bases and J lost 7; bases outside the gene matches: 19. The CDR3 is made up of 16 amino acids. The V gene's germline CDR1 is MNHEY and CDR2 SMNVEV (reference sequence). This CDR3 reads CATSRGTGANTGEQYF. The DNA for the CDR3 is TGTGCCACCTCAAGGGGGACAGGGGCGAACACCGGGGAGCAGTACTTC.

The V call is TRBV29-1, the J call TRBJ2-6; TRBD2 might be the D (5 bases). The CDR3 contains 15 residues. V lost 4 bases and J lost 1, with 11 bases in between. Germline lookup yields CDR1 SQVTM and CDR2 ANQGSEA. The CDR3 region has the DNA TGCAGCGTTGCGACGGGGAGTTCTGGGGCCAACGTCCTGACTTTC. Translated, it gives CSVATGSSGANVLTF.

The chain links TRBV12-5 to TRBJ1-1, with D tentatively TRBD1 (5 bases). The CDR3 length is 16 residues. From germline, CDR1 is LGHNT and CDR2 FRNRAP. V lost 0 bases and J lost 4, with 15 bases in between. CDR3 sequence (DNA): TGTGCTAGTGGTTTGGTACCGGGGACCATCCCCACTGAAGCTTTCTTT. Translating it yields CASGLVPGTIPTEAFF.

The chain couples TRBV9 to TRBJ2-5; TRBD1 matches 7 bases. The V gene's germline CDR1 is SGDLS and CDR2 YYNGEE. V dropped 4 bases and J dropped 5; count of bases not matched to a gene: 11. This CDR3 is 15 amino acids long. The CDR3 DNA reads TGTGCCAGCAGCTCCGAGGGACAGATCGGGGAGACCCAGTACTTC. Amino acid sequence: CASSSEGQIGETQYF.

This chain links TRBV9 with TRBJ1-2; the D is unclear. The CDR3 extends over 13 amino acids. Germline V gene lookup returns CDR1 SGDLS and CDR2 YYNGEE. Trimming stripped 0 bases from V and 6 bases from J, with 9 bases between. DNA of the CDR3: TGTGCCAGCAGCGTAGACGGCAACAATGGCTACACCTTC. Amino acid sequence: CASSVDGNNGYTF.

This clonotype was detected a few times. The rearrangement uses TRBV3-1 and TRBJ2-4; the D gene is possibly TRBD1 (6 bases). Germline V gene data show CDR1 as LGHDT and CDR2 as YNNKEL (reference sequence). This CDR3 region has 14 residues. Trimming took 0 bases from V and 6 from J, leaving 9 bases between them. CDR3 coding DNA: TGTGCCAGCAGCCAAGACAGGGGTTTAAACATTCAGTACTTC. As protein: CASSQDRGLNIQYF.

The chain uses TRBV9 and TRBJ1-6, with D possibly TRBD1 on 6 matching bases. Trimming removed 4 bases from V and 10 bases from J, with 15 bases in between. The germline gives CDR1 SGDLS, CDR2 YYNGEE. The length of the CDR3 is 14 residues. In DNA, the CDR3 is TGTGCCAGCAGCCAGGGGCCCCTGGAGTCACCCCTCCACTTT. This sequence encodes CASSQGPLESPLHF. The full variable domain, completed using reference TRBV9 and TRBJ1-6, is DSGVTQTPKHLITATGQRVTLRCSPRSGDLSVYWYQQSLDQGLQFLIQYYNGEERAKGNILERFSAQQFPDLHSELNLSSLELGDSALYFCASSQGPLESPLHFGNGTRLTVT.

This chain connects TRBV3-1 to TRBJ2-7, with 13 bases fitting TRBD2. CDR1 LGHDT and CDR2 YNNKEL come from the germline V gene (reference sequence). The CDR3 spans 14 residues. V was clipped by 5 bases and J by 4 bases; unmatched bases: 2. CDR3 amino acids: CASSELAGGYEQYF. The DNA for the CDR3 is TGTGCCAGCAGCGAACTAGCGGGAGGGTACGAGCAGTACTTC.

The rearrangement uses TRBV12-3 or TRBV12-4 and TRBJ1-5, with 9 bases identical to TRBD1. The J segment lost 4 bases and the V segment lost 5 bases, leaving 6 bases of the junction unmatched. The CDR3 contains 15 residues. This CDR3 reads CASSPRTGANQPQHF. CDR3 DNA sequence: TGTGCCAGCAGTCCCCGGACAGGGGCGAATCAGCCCCAGCATTTT.

The V call is TRBV14, the J call TRBJ2-1; perhaps TRBD2 as D (6 bases). V was pared by 4 bases and J by 0 bases, with 16 bases between. The length of the CDR3 is 17 residues. The germline V gene has CDR1 SGHDN and CDR2 FVKESK. The DNA for the CDR3 is TGTGCCAGCAGCCTTGGTATCCGGGACTCCTCCTACAATGAGCAGTTCTTC. It is translated as CASSLGIRDSSYNEQFF.

In its sample, this clonotype was seen many times. This sequence joins TRBV7-9 and TRBJ2-5, with D possibly being TRBD2 (5 bases). CDR3 length: 14 amino acids. V dropped 3 bases and J dropped 2 bases, with 10 bases sitting between them. Germline lookup yields CDR1 SEHNR and CDR2 FQNEAQ (reference sequence). In DNA, the CDR3 is TGTGCCAGCAGCTTCTTAGGACTTCAAGAGACCCAGTACTTC. Translated: CASSFLGLQETQYF. Complete variable domain (other parts from reference TRBV7-9 and TRBJ2-5): DTGVSQNPRHKITKRGQNVTFRCDPISEHNRLYWYRQTLGQGPEFLTYFQNEAQLEKSRLLSDRFSAERPKGSFSTLEIQRTEQGDSAMYLCASSFLGLQETQYFGPGTRLLVL.

The chain combines TRBV29-1 with TRBJ2-5; 13 bases align to TRBD2. V lost 4 bases and J lost 4; bases outside the gene matches: 3. This CDR3 is 14 amino acids long. The germline gives CDR1 SQVTM, CDR2 ANQGSEA. CDR3 in amino acids: CSVGTSGSLETQYF. CDR3 DNA: TGCAGCGTTGGGACTAGCGGGAGTCTAGAGACCCAGTACTTC.

This clonotype was detected a few times. This chain uses TRBV29-1 with TRBJ2-1, with D tentatively TRBD1 (5 bases). The CDR3 spans 12 residues. Germline CDR1 reads SQVTM; CDR2 reads ANQGSEA. V lost 3 bases, J lost 10 bases, and 13 bases lay in between. The CDR3 DNA is TGCAGCGTTGATTTCCAGGGTTGGGAGCAGTTCTTC. Translated: CSVDFQGWEQFF.

This clonotype was found many times. CDR3 sequence (DNA): TGCGCCAGCAGCTTGGCCCTCGGATACGAGCAGTACTTC. It specifies CASSLALGYEQYF. V is TRBV5-1 and J is TRBJ2-7, with no clear D. Germline-derived CDR1 and CDR2 are SGHRS and YFSETQ. V lost 0 bases and J lost 4, with 8 bases in between. The CDR3 is 13 residues long.

The chain combines TRBV7-9 with TRBJ1-1; the match to TRBD1 covers 12 bases. The CDR3 extends over 15 amino acids. Germline CDR1 and CDR2: SEHNR and FQNEAQ (reference sequence). J gave up 8 bases and V 5 bases, and 9 bases lay outside the gene matches. The CDR3 nucleotides read TGTGCCAGCAGCGCAACCCGGGACAGGGGGCGAGAAGCTTTCTTT. Translated: CASSATRDRGREAFF.

This clonotype was observed a handful of times. The chain joins TRBV20-1 to TRBJ2-5, with D possibly being TRBD2 (6 bases). Germline V gene sequence: CDR1 DFQATT, CDR2 SNEGSKA (reference sequence). The length of the CDR3 is 16 residues. Trimming removed 0 bases at V and 2 bases at J, with 16 bases between. CDR3: CSARDSRSSVQETQYF. CDR3 in DNA: TGCAGTGCTAGAGATAGCCGGTCTAGCGTGCAAGAGACCCAGTACTTC.

This clonotype was found a few times. V is TRBV7-2 and J is TRBJ2-7; D is unclear. The CDR3 spans 14 residues. Trimming stripped 3 bases from V and 7 bases from J, with 16 bases between. In germline, CDR1 is SGHTA, CDR2 FQGNSA. The CDR3 loop reads CASSFSTSSTEQYF. The DNA for the CDR3 is TGTGCCAGCAGCTTCTCGACCTCTTCTACGGAGCAGTACTTC.

This clonotype has a handful of counts. CDR3 loop: CASSLRTGYYGYTF. In DNA, the CDR3 is TGTGCCAGCAGTTTACGAACTGGGTACTATGGCTACACCTTC. The chain has TRBV12-3 or TRBV12-4 and TRBJ1-2; no definite D call. V lost 2 bases and J 3 bases, leaving 10 bases between the germline ends. This CDR3 comprises 14 residues.

This chain uses TRBV3-1 with TRBJ1-2; 9 nucleotides line up with TRBD1. Germline V gene data show CDR1 as LGHDT and CDR2 as YNNKEL (reference sequence). The CDR3 length is 14 residues. V trimming: 3 bases; J trimming: 8 bases; junction bases outside the gene matches: 7. The CDR3 here is CASSQLDRGGGYTF. The DNA for the CDR3 is TGTGCCAGCAGCCAGCTGGACAGGGGAGGCGGCTACACCTTC.

The chain couples TRBV9 to TRBJ2-3, with TRBD2 matching over 7 bases. Germline-derived CDR1 and CDR2 are SGDLS and YYNGEE. The J segment lost 1 base and the V segment lost 3 bases, leaving 5 bases of the junction unmatched. The CDR3 contains 15 residues. CDR3 region: CASSARAGRTDTQYF. The DNA for the CDR3 is TGTGCCAGCAGCGCCCGAGCGGGGCGCACAGATACGCAGTATTTT.

The chain has TRBV6-2 or TRBV6-3 and TRBJ1-2; unclear D gene. V was cut by 5 bases and J by 5 bases, with 15 bases left in between. The germline V gene encodes CDR1 MNHEY and CDR2 SVGEGT. This CDR3 contains 14 residues. CDR3 nucleotides: TGTGCCAGCAGTGACCAAGGGATCGGGTATGGCTACACCTTC. Amino acid sequence: CASSDQGIGYGYTF.

This clonotype was picked up a small number of times. V and J are TRBV4-2 and TRBJ2-5; possible D gene TRBD2, 5 bases. The CDR3 length is 15 residues. The germline V gene has CDR1 LGHNA and CDR2 YNFKEQ. Deletions cut 4 bases from V and 7 bases from J, with 19 bases between. The CDR3 DNA is TGTGCCAGCAGCCCCGGTAGGACTGTCGATGGGACCCAGTACTTC. Its protein product is CASSPGRTVDGTQYF.